The 18 T cell receptor beta chains below were found in one sample sequenced in a study of OX40 agonist ivuxolimab in advanced cancers. The repertoire was sequenced with immunoSEQ multiplex PCR; TCRdb's copy has only in-frame clones and lacks some. This table has tens of thousands of clones, 75% to 85% appearing once. The material sequenced was CD4+ or CD8+ T cells sorted from blood, taken in a trial of the OX40 agonist ivuxolimab. All receptors derive from an adult with an advanced solid tumor such as melanoma, head and neck, liver or kidney cancer.

The chain joins TRBV9 to TRBJ1-5; D gene uncertain. The germline V gene encodes CDR1 SGDLS and CDR2 YYNGEE. V lost 2 bases, J lost 1 base, and 10 bases lay in between. CDR3 length equals 15 residues. The CDR3 bases are TGTGCCAGCAGCGTTAGTGGAGGAAGCAATCAGCCCCAGCATTTT. It is translated as CASSVSGGSNQPQHF.

DNA for the CDR3: TGCAGCGTTGAAGGGCACACGCCGAACACCGGGGAGCTGTTTTTT. It codes for CSVEGHTPNTGELFF. The chain couples TRBV29-1 to TRBJ2-2; D remains ambiguous. CDR3 length equals 15 residues. With 1 base removed from V and 0 bases from J, the gap between germline ends came to 9 bases. The germline CDR1 and CDR2 sequences are SQVTM and ANQGSEA.

This clone came up once. CDR3 sequence (DNA): TGTGCCAGCAGTTACTATCAGGGGGCCTACACTGAAGCTTTCTTT. Its protein product is CASSYYQGAYTEAFF. The chain uses TRBV6-5 and TRBJ1-1; 8 bases line up with TRBD1. With V trimmed by 1 base and J by 3 bases, 4 bases remained unmatched. Germline V gene lookup returns CDR1 MNHEY and CDR2 SVGAGI. The CDR3 length is 15 residues.

The CDR3 DNA follows: TGTGCCAGCAGCCCGGGACTAGATTACAATGAGCAGTTCTTC. Protein: CASSPGLDYNEQFF. This sequence joins TRBV4-2 and TRBJ2-1; 8 nucleotides agree with TRBD2. This CDR3 spans 14 amino acids. Per the germline V gene, CDR1 is LGHNA and CDR2 is YNFKEQ. Trimming removed 4 bases from V and 4 bases from J; junction bases left unmatched: 3.

The chain employs TRBV19 and TRBJ1-2, with D maybe TRBD1 (5 bases). The CDR3 is 12 residues long. Germline V lookup: CDR1 LNHDA, CDR2 SQIVND (reference sequence). The CDR3 coding sequence is TGTGCTTGCTACGGGGGGTACTATGGCTACACCTTC. As protein: CACYGGYYGYTF. Full variable domain (remainder filled in from reference TRBV19 and TRBJ1-2): DGGITQSPKYLFRKEGQNVTLSCEQNLNHDAMYWYRQDPGQGLRLIYYSQIVNDFQKGDIAEGYSVSREKKESFPLTVTSAQKNPTAFYLCACYGGYYGYTFGSGTRLTVV.

V gene TRBV27 combines with J gene TRBJ1-6; TRBD1 matches at 9 bases. There are 19 residues in the CDR3. The trim removed 6 bases at V and 6 bases at J, leaving 18 bases unmatched. Germline loops: CDR1 MNHEY, CDR2 SMNVEV (reference sequence). Here the CDR3 DNA reads TGTGCCAGCAGCTACCGGGGACAGGGAATGGGTCTACGTAATTCACCCCTCCACTTT. The encoded protein is CASSYRGQGMGLRNSPLHF.

The V call is TRBV4-3, the J call TRBJ2-1, with a possible D match to TRBD2 (7 bases). Germline V gives CDR1 LGHNA, CDR2 YSLEER. This CDR3 spans 15 amino acids. Trimming took off 0 bases at V and 8 bases at J, with 14 bases between the two ends. The CDR3 DNA is TGCGCCAGCAGCCAAGACGAGGGAGGGGGGTATGAGCAGTTCTTC. This gives the protein CASSQDEGGGYEQFF.

This clone was observed a few times. This chain links TRBV7-2 with TRBJ1-1, with unresolved D. CDR3 length: 12 amino acids. Germline lookup yields CDR1 SGHTA and CDR2 FQGNSA. The V gene lost 3 bases and the J gene lost 2 bases, with 4 bases spanning the gap. CDR3 residues: CASSLDNTEAFF. CDR3 sequence (DNA): TGTGCCAGCAGCTTGGATAACACTGAAGCTTTCTTT.

This clone was observed a few times. The V call is TRBV19, the J call TRBJ1-5; no clear D. Germline lookup yields CDR1 LNHDA and CDR2 SQIVND (reference sequence). The V gene lost 8 bases and the J gene lost 2 bases, with 16 bases spanning the gap. The CDR3 has 15 residues. CDR3 residues: CASRAVLGGNQPQHF. CDR3 coding DNA: TGTGCCAGTCGGGCGGTTCTGGGCGGCAATCAGCCCCAGCATTTT.

This chain joins TRBV5-4 and TRBJ1-1; 11 positions match TRBD1. Germline CDR1 reads SGHNT; CDR2 reads YYREEE (reference sequence). J lost 5 bases, V lost 6 bases, and 6 bases had no gene match. The CDR3 length is 14 residues. The CDR3 spells CASTDRGRGTEAFF. The CDR3 DNA is TGTGCCAGCACGGACAGGGGGCGAGGTACTGAAGCTTTCTTT.

This rearrangement joins TRBV7-9 to TRBJ2-1; D call uncertain. The ends were cut back, 4 bases at V and 4 bases at J, with 14 bases in the middle. The CDR3 extends over 15 amino acids. Looked up from germline, CDR1 is SEHNR and CDR2 is FQNEAQ (reference sequence). The CDR3 region has the DNA TGTGCCAGCAGCTCCGAAGGGTCAGGATACAATGAGCAGTTCTTC. Translation: CASSSEGSGYNEQFF.

This clone was recorded once. The chain has TRBV29-1 and TRBJ2-1; D may be TRBD1 or TRBD2 (5 bases each). The CDR3 extends over 17 amino acids. CDR1 is SQVTM and CDR2 is ANQGSEA in the germline V gene. V dropped 4 bases and J dropped 10 bases, with 29 bases sitting between them. CDR3: CSVVGHSSGRHLGEQFF. CDR3 nucleotide sequence: TGCAGCGTTGTCGGTCATAGTTCGGGACGGCACCTCGGGGAGCAGTTCTTC.

The chain employs TRBV11-2 and TRBJ2-2; D not certain. The CDR3 has 13 amino acids. Germline V gene data show CDR1 as SGHAT and CDR2 as FQNNGV. V was trimmed by 8 bases and J by 1 base, leaving 8 bases between them. The CDR3 nucleotides are TGTGCCAGCCCTGGCCGGAACACCGGGGAGCTGTTTTTT. It specifies CASPGRNTGELFF.

V gene TRBV2 combines with J gene TRBJ1-5, with D maybe TRBD1 (5 bases). Germline assignment: CDR1 SNHLY and CDR2 FYNNEI. CDR3 length: 16 residues. Trimming removed 0 bases at V and 5 bases at J, with 14 bases between. This chain's CDR3 is CASSEALLGDDQPQHF. The CDR3 region has the DNA TGTGCCAGCAGTGAAGCGCTTCTAGGGGACGATCAGCCCCAGCATTTT.

V gene TRBV4-3 combines with J gene TRBJ2-3; a weak D match, TRBD1 (6 bases). The V end was cut by 2 bases, the J end by 4 bases, with 16 bases between. The CDR3 has 16 amino acids. Germline CDR1 LGHNA, CDR2 YSLEER. CDR3 sequence: CASSQWYQGSADTQYF. For the CDR3, the DNA is TGCGCCAGCAGCCAATGGTATCAGGGGAGCGCAGATACGCAGTATTTT.

The chain is built from TRBV7-8 and TRBJ2-3; 11 bases fit TRBD2. The CDR3 covers 20 residues. With V trimmed by 5 bases and J by 0 bases, 16 bases remained unmatched. Germline V CDR1 and CDR2: SGHVS, FQNEAQ. CDR3 loop: CASSDSGTSGVLLSTDTQYF. CDR3 in DNA: TGTGCCAGCAGCGATTCCGGGACTAGCGGCGTACTACTTAGCACAGATACGCAGTATTTT.

This rearrangement joins TRBV7-3 to TRBJ2-1; D is possibly TRBD2 (6 bases). Trimming pared 1 base from V and 5 bases from J, leaving 15 bases between. CDR1 and CDR2 (germline): SGHTA, FQGTGA. The CDR3 consists of 16 residues. CDR3 protein: CASSLIGGFSHNEQFF. In nucleotides, the CDR3 is TGTGCCAGCAGCTTAATCGGGGGTTTTTCTCACAATGAGCAGTTCTTC.

The genes are TRBV7-2 and TRBJ2-2; perhaps TRBD2 as D (5 bases). This CDR3 has 18 residues. Trimming left V 4 bases short and J 0 bases short, with 18 bases between. From germline, CDR1 is SGHTA and CDR2 FQGNSA. Here the CDR3 DNA reads TGTGCCAGCAGCTCGGAGGCCGGACCCATAACGAACACCGGGGAGCTGTTTTTT. Translation gives CASSSEAGPITNTGELFF. The full variable domain, completed using reference TRBV7-2 and TRBJ2-2, is GAGVSQSPSNKVTEKGKDVELRCDPISGHTALYWYRQSLGQGLEFLIYFQGNSAPDKSGLPSDRFSAERTGGSVSTLTIQRTQQEDSAVYLCASSSEAGPITNTGELFFGEGSRLTVL.